One sample yielded the 16 T cell receptor beta chains listed below, sequenced in a study of cytomegalovirus exposure and HLA in healthy donors. The PCR employed 60 Vbeta primers together with 13 Jbeta primers. Clones were read by immunoSEQ multiplex PCR, and TCRdb kept only the in-frame ones, dropping some. There are some 150,000 clones in the sample; approximately 80% occur only once, and 1.5% lies in the top ten. Material: PBMCs. These receptors were collected from a woman under 30 in good health and CMV-seronegative.

This sequence joins TRBV18 and TRBJ2-7, with TRBD1 matching over 12 bases. J lost 2 bases, V lost 4 bases, and 9 bases had no gene match. Germline CDR1 and CDR2: KGHSH and LQKENI. This CDR3 region has 17 residues. This CDR3 is CASSRPGTGGSTYEQYF. DNA of the CDR3: TGTGCCAGCTCACGACCCGGGACAGGGGGCTCCACCTACGAGCAGTACTTC.

V usage is TRBV28 and J usage is TRBJ1-6; D is possibly TRBD1 (6 bases). The V gene's germline CDR1 is MDHEN and CDR2 SYDVKM. Trimming cost V 6 bases and J 9 bases, with 15 bases left between them. There are 14 residues in the CDR3. The DNA of the CDR3 is TGTGCCAGCAGCCCCGGGGGGGCAGCTTCACCCCTCCACTTT. It translates to CASSPGGAASPLHF.

V usage is TRBV27 and J usage is TRBJ1-2; 8 nucleotides match TRBD1. The ends lost 6 bases at V and 2 bases at J; junction bases unmatched: 8. Germline V gene sequence: CDR1 MNHEY, CDR2 SMNVEV (reference sequence). The CDR3 loop spans 15 amino acids. The DNA of the CDR3 is TGTGCCAGCAGACCCCGACAGGGGTGGAACTATGGCTACACCTTC. Translated: CASRPRQGWNYGYTF.

The chain is built from TRBV21-1 and TRBJ2-2; the table gives TRBD2 as D, unverified against the DNA. TRBV21-1 is a recognized pseudogene. This CDR3 has 16 amino acids. This chain's CDR3 is CASSKEIGGAAGELFF. The CDR3 DNA reads TGTGCCAGCAGCAAAGAGATCGGGGGGGCCGCCGGGGAGCTGTTTTTT.

The chain combines TRBV7-9 with TRBJ2-1, with a tentative D call TRBD1 (5 bases). The V end lost 5 bases, the J end lost 4 bases, and 12 bases lay between the germline ends. CDR3 length equals 14 residues. Germline CDR1 is SEHNR and CDR2 is FQNEAQ (reference sequence). Here the CDR3 DNA reads TGTGCCAGCAGCGCCGGACACCGTTACAATGAGCAGTTCTTC. It yields the protein CASSAGHRYNEQFF.

The chain recombines TRBV5-1 with TRBJ2-7; the match to TRBD1 covers 9 bases. Germline loops: CDR1 SGHRS, CDR2 YFSETQ. V was pared by 4 bases and J by 4 bases, with 3 bases of the junction left unmatched. The CDR3 runs to 13 residues. CDR3 in DNA: TGCGCCAGCAGCCGCGGACAGGGGTACGAGCAGTACTTC. As protein: CASSRGQGYEQYF.

This sequence joins TRBV5-1 and TRBJ2-7; 10 bases map to TRBD1. This CDR3 contains 14 residues. Germline CDR1 and CDR2: SGHRS and YFSETQ. V dropped 6 bases and J dropped 6; count of bases not matched to a gene: 9. In DNA, the CDR3 is TGCGCCAGCAACCGGGACAGGGGTCATGGCGAGCAGTACTTC. It encodes CASNRDRGHGEQYF.

The chain is built from TRBV6-5 and TRBJ1-1; TRBD1 aligns across 10 bases. The CDR3 runs to 13 residues. Trimming at V came to 6 bases and at J to 7 bases, leaving 5 bases not matched to a gene. CDR1 MNHEY and CDR2 SVGAGI come from the germline V gene. CDR3 DNA sequence: TGTGCCAGCAGGGGGACAGGGGCTAATGAAGCTTTCTTT. Protein product: CASRGTGANEAFF.

The V gene is TRBV2, the J gene TRBJ2-1; TRBD2 aligns across 9 bases. Germline V lookup: CDR1 SNHLY, CDR2 FYNNEI. This CDR3 region has 14 residues. After removal of 6 bases from V and 5 bases from J, the junction contained 5 bases not matched to a gene. The CDR3 DNA reads TGTGCCAGCAGGTTGCGGGGGGGCGACAATGAGCAGTTCTTC. Its protein product is CASRLRGGDNEQFF.

This chain links TRBV18 with TRBJ1-1, with 7 bases that match TRBD1. Germline CDR1 and CDR2: KGHSH and LQKENI. Trimming at V came to 0 bases and at J to 0 bases, leaving 7 bases not matched to a gene. The CDR3 totals 17 residues. The CDR3 region is CASSPPEGANMNTEAFF. Written as DNA, the CDR3 is TGTGCCAGCTCACCACCGGAGGGGGCGAATATGAACACTGAAGCTTTCTTT.

The chain carries TRBV5-4 and TRBJ2-1; D is perhaps TRBD2 (7 bases). Germline-derived CDR1 and CDR2 are SGHNT and YYREEE (reference sequence). V shed 4 bases and J shed 0 bases, with 14 bases lying between them. This CDR3 comprises 16 residues. The CDR3 loop is CASSPRGGDSYNEQFF. The CDR3 bases are TGTGCCAGCAGCCCTAGGGGGGGGGACTCCTACAATGAGCAGTTCTTC.

The chain uses TRBV30 and TRBJ1-1; 10 bases line up with TRBD1. Per germline, CDR1 GTSNPN and CDR2 SVGIG (reference sequence). The V gene end was trimmed by 3 bases and the J gene end by 6 bases; junction bases not matched to a gene: 7. The CDR3 spans 14 residues. The CDR3 DNA follows: TGTGCCTGGAGATCGACAGGGGGCTCTGCTGAAGCTTTCTTT. Its protein is CAWRSTGGSAEAFF.

The chain recombines TRBV30 with TRBJ1-1, with D unresolved. V lost 1 base, J lost 1 base, and 7 bases lay in between. This CDR3 is 13 amino acids long. The germline gives CDR1 GTSNPN, CDR2 SVGIG (reference sequence). The DNA for the CDR3 is TGTGCCTGGAGTGCTATGCAGAACACTGAAGCTTTCTTT. Protein: CAWSAMQNTEAFF. The variable domain in full, completed from reference TRBV30 and TRBJ1-1, reads SQTIHQWPATLVQPVGSPLSLECTVEGTSNPNLYWYRQAAGRGLQLLFYSVGIGQISSEVPQNLSASRPQDRQFILSSKKLLLSDSGFYLCAWSAMQNTEAFFGQGTRLTVV.

The CDR3 loop is CASSYSPGGRGNGYTF. The CDR3 DNA is TGTGCCAGCAGTTACTCGCCCGGGGGACGAGGGAACGGCTACACCTTC. The rearrangement links TRBV6-6 to TRBJ1-2, with D perhaps matching TRBD1 (5 bases). The V gene's germline CDR1 is MNHNY and CDR2 SVGAGI (reference sequence). V gave up 0 bases and J gave up 8 bases, with 19 bases separating them. This CDR3 is built from 16 residues.

CDR3 sequence (DNA): TGTGCCAGCAGCTCACCTAGCGGGGGGGGCATCGAAAACATTCAGTACTTC. Translation gives CASSSPSGGGIENIQYF. The chain employs TRBV7-9 and TRBJ2-4; 12 bases are a match to TRBD2. This CDR3 is 17 amino acids long. Per the germline V gene, CDR1 is SEHNR and CDR2 is FQNEAQ (reference sequence). V shed 4 bases and J 5 bases; nucleotides not matched to a gene: 9.

The chain links TRBV29-1 to TRBJ2-7; TRBD1 matches 7 bases. J lost 7 bases, V lost 2 bases, and 17 bases had no gene match. CDR1 and CDR2 from the germline V gene are SQVTM and ANQGSEA. CDR3 size: 16 residues. The CDR3 nucleotides read TGCAGCGTTGAAAGGAGTGCTGAGACAGGGCTGAGGGAGCAGTACTTC. It encodes CSVERSAETGLREQYF.